This entry features one T cell receptor beta chain sequence. This record comes from a study of blood T cell repertoires in COVID-19. Contact with a PCR-confirmed or clinician-diagnosed COVID-19 case occurred within 2 weeks of entry. The CDR3 has 14 residues. Germline CDR1 and CDR2: SGDLS and YYNGEE. Losses at the gene ends were 0 bases for V and 8 bases for J; bases not matched to a gene: 4. The assay was immunoSEQ multiplex PCR, and TCRdb's table has in-frame clones only and misses some. The repertoire holds around 270,000 clones, with over 70% as singletons. The gene calls are TRBV9 and TRBJ2-1; 8 positions match TRBD2. This receptor was taken from a woman aged 40 to 50 who had been exposed to COVID-19. Sequenced sample: PBMCs or T cells enriched from blood (not recorded which). CDR3 nucleotides: TGTGCCAGCAGCGTAGCGGGAGGGCCCCATGAGCAGTTCTTC. This encodes CASSVAGGPHEQFF.